The rows below give T cell receptor beta chains drawn from one sample of a study of control samples from healthy donors and cancer patients. The table came from immunoSEQ multiplex PCR; TCRdb's copy has only in-frame clones and leaves some out. The sample lists 70,000 to 95,000 clones; approximately 93% were seen once. Sequences were obtained from PBMCs. These receptor sequences come from a woman aged 40 to 49 with lung cancer. Each CDR3 is given with its conserved first and last residue. D genes are given only for firm matches. The size entry is marked missing in some rows and otherwise reads once, few, many or a size class.

TRBD1	TRBJ2-1	TRBV7-3	-	TGTGCCAGCAGCCCCTCCTTAAGTTGGAGGACAGGGGTATACGATGAGCAGTTCTTC	CASSPSLSWRTGVYDEQFF
-	TRBJ1-2	TRBV7-9	-	TGTGCCAGCAGCTTAGTGTCAGGGAATGGCTACACCTTC	CASSLVSGNGYTF
-	TRBJ1-1	TRBV5-1	-	TGCGCCAGCAGCTTGGATCCAGGGAGGGAAACTGAAGCTTTCTTT	CASSLDPGRETEAFF
-	TRBJ1-4	TRBV6-1	-	TGTGCCAGCAGTGAAGCGCGGGGGTATAATGAAAAACTGTTTTTT	CASSEARGYNEKLFF
-	TRBJ1-2	TRBV28	once	TGTGCCAGCAGTTTAGGGTTGGGGACCTATGGCTACACCTTC	CASSLGLGTYGYTF
-	TRBJ1-5	TRBV6-5	-	TGTGCCAGCAGTTACAATGCGGCGGGAAATCAGCCCCAGCATTTT	CASSYNAAGNQPQHF
-	TRBJ1-2	TRBV9	-	TGTGCCAGCAGCGAATCAGGGACTAACTATGGCTACACCTTC	CASSESGTNYGYTF
TRBD2	TRBJ2-3	TRBV27	medium-sized	TGTGCCAGCAGTTCACTTCCCGGGACTAGTGTTAAGGATACGCAGTATTTT	CASSSLPGTSVKDTQYF
-	TRBJ2-2	TRBV27	-	TGTGCCAGCAGTAACCTTCCGATAGGAACCGGGGAGCTGTTTTTT	CASSNLPIGTGELFF
-	TRBJ2-5	TRBV5-1	-	TGCGCCAGCAGCTTGAGCGGGCAGACCCAGTACTTC	CASSLSGQTQYF
-	TRBJ2-2	TRBV3-1/TRBV3-2	once	TGTGCCAGCAGCCAAGCTAAGTCTCCCGGGGAGCTGTTTTTT	CASSQAKSPGELFF
-	TRBJ2-2	TRBV29-1	once	TGCAGCGTGCGAACAGTAAAGGCGAACACCGGGGAGCTGTTTTTT	CSVRTVKANTGELFF
TRBD1	TRBJ1-5	TRBV3-1/TRBV3-2	-	TGTGCCAGCAGCCAAAGGGGGACAGGGAGGGGAAGCAATCAGCCCCAGCATTTT	CASSQRGTGRGSNQPQHF
-	TRBJ1-2	TRBV27	-	TGTGCCAGCAGCCAAAGGGTCGGTACCTTGGGGAGCTACACCTTC	CASSQRVGTLGSYTF
TRBD1	TRBJ1-5	TRBV4-2	-	TGTGCCAGCAGCCCAACGGGAGGGGGCGCAGGCCAGCCCCAGCATTTT	CASSPTGGGAGQPQHF
-	TRBJ1-1	TRBV30	once	TGTGCCTGGAGTTCAGCACACACTGAAGCTTTCTTT	CAWSSAHTEAFF
-	TRBJ1-2	TRBV5-5	-	TGTGCCAGCAGCTGGGAGGGACCCTATGGCTACACCTTC	CASSWEGPYGYTF
TRBD1	TRBJ2-3	TRBV28	-	TGTGCCAGCAATCAGGGGGTTTACTACACAGATACGCAGTATTTT	CASNQGVYYTDTQYF
-	TRBJ1-1	TRBV2	few	TGTACAACGTCTAGGGGGGAGGGCACTGAAGCTTTCTTT	CTTSRGEGTEAFF
-	TRBJ1-5	TRBV2	-	TGTGCCAGCAAGAAGGGCTGGTTCCCGAATAGCAATCAGCCCCAGCATTTT	CASKKGWFPNSNQPQHF
TRBD2	TRBJ2-3	TRBV28	-	TGTGCCAGCAGACCCAGCGGCGGGGGGCAGGATACGCAGTATTTT	CASRPSGGGQDTQYF
-	TRBJ1-5	TRBV2	-	TGTGCCAGCAGTGATAGGGGGGTAGGTCAGCCCCAGCATTTT	CASSDRGVGQPQHF
-	TRBJ1-1	TRBV15	-	TGTGCCACCAGCAGAGTGTACACTGAAGCTTTCTTT	CATSRVYTEAFF
-	TRBJ1-2	TRBV12-3/TRBV12-4	-	TGTGCCAGCATGGCCGGGTACTATGGCTACACCTTC	CASMAGYYGYTF
-	TRBJ1-1	TRBV4-1	-	TGCGCCAGCAGCCAAGAATGGAAGAACACTGAAGCTTTCTTT	CASSQEWKNTEAFF
TRBD1	TRBJ1-2	TRBV27	-	TGTGCCAGCAGCCTTGGACAGGGCTTGTATGGCTACACCTTC	CASSLGQGLYGYTF
-	TRBJ1-6	TRBV19	once	TGTGCCAGCGGCCAGTCGGCAGGACATTCACCCCTCCACTTT	CASGQSAGHSPLHF
-	TRBJ2-7	TRBV18	-	TGTGCCAGCTCACGAACCGACGAGCAGTACTTC	CASSRTDEQYF
TRBD1	TRBJ1-2	TRBV2	-	TGTGCCAGCAGTACCGACAGGGGGGCTAACTATGGCTACACCTTC	CASSTDRGANYGYTF
TRBD1	TRBJ2-1	TRBV11-3	once	TGTGCCAGCAGCCCTGGACAGGGCGATCGCAATGAGCAGTTCTTC	CASSPGQGDRNEQFF
TRBD2	TRBJ2-1	TRBV3-1/TRBV3-2	-	TGTGCCAGCACTCCCATTAGCGGGGGAGCTTACAATGAGCAGTTCTTC	CASTPISGGAYNEQFF
-	TRBJ1-5	TRBV6-5	-	TGTGCCAGCAGGAGCCCAGGGCCCTTAGTGGAGCCCCAGCATTTT	CASRSPGPLVEPQHF